A selection of T cell receptor beta chains follows, all from one sample in a study of cytomegalovirus exposure and HLA in healthy donors. Produced via immunoSEQ multiplex PCR; TCRdb's table is partial and in-frame only. This table holds hundreds of thousands of clones, around 86% found once. Sample: PBMCs. These receptors were taken from a young woman in good health and CMV-seronegative. CDR3s include the opening cysteine and the closing phenylalanine or tryptophan. D genes are given only for firm matches. Clone size, where shown, is once, few, many, or a class for clones that have expanded.

>.|TRBV6-5|.|TRBJ2-1
TGTGCCAGCAGCGGGGGAAGGTCCTACAATGAGCAGTTCTTC
CASSGGRSYNEQFF
>.|TRBV2|.|TRBJ2-5
TGTGCCAGCAGTGAAATACCGGGAGCGGAGACCCAGTACTTC
CASSEIPGAETQYF
>.|TRBV19|.|TRBJ2-1
TGTGCCAGTAGTATAGGACTAGGGGTTTACAATGAGCAGTTCTTC
CASSIGLGVYNEQFF
>.|TRBV27|.|TRBJ2-3
TGTGCCAGCAGTACGACCTCCGCCGCAGTAGCCGGCACAGATACGCAGTATTTT
CASSTTSAAVAGTDTQYF
>once|TRBV7-2|.|TRBJ1-1
TGTGCCAGCAGCGGATCAAGGGGGTTGAGAGCTTTCTTT
CASSGSRGLRAFF
>once|TRBV13|TRBD1|TRBJ2-6
TGTGCCAGCAGCTTATTTGCAGGGGGCCTCTCTGGGGCCAACGTCCTGACTTTC
CASSLFAGGLSGANVLTF
>.|TRBV11-2|TRBD1|TRBJ2-2
TGTGCCAGCAGCCCCGGACAGGGCCCCGCGAACACCGGGGAGCTGTTTTTT
CASSPGQGPANTGELFF
>.|TRBV29-1|.|TRBJ1-1
TGCAGCGTTGTTGGGGGGGAGTTAGGCACTGAAGCTTTCTTT
CSVVGGELGTEAFF
>.|TRBV29-1|TRBD1|TRBJ2-7
TGCAGCGTTCCGGGACAGGAGACCTACGAGCAGTACTTC
CSVPGQETYEQYF
>.|TRBV6-5|.|TRBJ2-1
TGTGCCACCGTCAGAAACCTAGGCAATGAGCAGTTCTTC
CATVRNLGNEQFF
>.|TRBV29-1|TRBD1|TRBJ2-7
TGCAGCGTTGTTTTTGAAGACAGGGGGCGTCTCTACGAGCAGTACTTC
CSVVFEDRGRLYEQYF
>.|TRBV7-9|.|TRBJ2-3
TGTGCCAGCAGTTCCCCCCGAGATACGCAGTATTTT
CASSSPRDTQYF
>.|TRBV14|.|TRBJ2-7
TGTGCCAGCAGCCTCGCGGGGTACTACGAGCAGTACTTC
CASSLAGYYEQYF
>.|TRBV9|.|TRBJ2-7
TGTGCCAGCAGCGTAGCTCCTAGCCACGAGCAGTACTTC
CASSVAPSHEQYF
>.|TRBV5-4|TRBD1|TRBJ1-1
TGTGCCAGCAGAGACGACGTCACAGGGGAAATTCCTGAAGCTTTCTTT
CASRDDVTGEIPEAFF
>.|TRBV19|TRBD2|TRBJ2-3
TGTGCCAGTAGTATAGTGACAGCGGGAGCGATTACAGATACGCAGTATTTT
CASSIVTAGAITDTQYF
>once|TRBV5-1|.|TRBJ1-1
TGCGCCAGCAGCTCGGACATACGCATGAACACTGAAGCTTTCTTT
CASSSDIRMNTEAFF
>.|TRBV7-8|TRBD2|TRBJ2-1
TGTGCCAGCAGCCGCGGGACTAACGATGTTTGGGTGGTATACAATGAGCAGTTCTTC
CASSRGTNDVWVVYNEQFF
>.|TRBV28|TRBD1|TRBJ1-5
TGTGCCAGCGGATCGGACAGGGCCGGGGGGCCCCAGCATTTT
CASGSDRAGGPQHF
>.|TRBV19|.|TRBJ1-2
TGTGCCAGTAGTATAGCCCCAGCTAACTATGGCTACACCTTC
CASSIAPANYGYTF
>.|TRBV6-8|TRBD1|TRBJ1-3
TGTGCCAGCAGTTATTTCCTGGACAGGGGGCCAGGAAACACCATATATTTT
CASSYFLDRGPGNTIYF
>.|TRBV2|TRBD2|TRBJ2-3
TGTGCCAGCACTGGTAGCGGGGGAGATACGCAGTATTTT
CASTGSGGDTQYF
>.|TRBV30|TRBD1|TRBJ1-5
TGTGCCTGGAGTGTAGGACAGGGGGATCAGCCCCAGCATTTT
CAWSVGQGDQPQHF
>.|TRBV25-1|.|TRBJ1-1
TGTGCCAGCAGTGTCGGGAGCGGCACTGAAGCTTTCTTT
CASSVGSGTEAFF
>.|TRBV29-1|TRBD1|TRBJ2-6
TGCAGCGTTGAAGAGGGACAGGGCGCTGGGGCCAACGTCCTGACTTTC
CSVEEGQGAGANVLTF
>.|TRBV9|TRBD2|TRBJ2-7
TGTGCCAGCAGCGTTTCCGGGGGGACCTACGAGCAGTACTTC
CASSVSGGTYEQYF
>.|TRBV2|TRBD2|TRBJ2-3
TGTGCCAGCATGCGGGAAGCGGGAATGCGGACAGATACGCAGTATTTT
CASMREAGMRTDTQYF
>.|TRBV11-2|.|TRBJ1-1
TGTGCCAGCAGCTTGTGGGGAGGGAACACTGAAGCTTTCTTT
CASSLWGGNTEAFF
>.|TRBV5-1|.|TRBJ1-1
TGCGCCAGCAGCTTGGGGACAGATGAAGCTTTCTTT
CASSLGTDEAFF
>.|TRBV6-4|TRBD1|TRBJ1-2
TGTGCCAGCAGACCCGGACAGGGGAGCTCGGATGGCTACACCTTC
CASRPGQGSSDGYTF
>few|TRBV10-3|TRBD2|TRBJ2-7
TGTGCCATCAGTGAGTCGAGTGGGGGGGGCTCCTACGAGCAGTACTTC
CAISESSGGGSYEQYF
>.|TRBV27|.|TRBJ1-6
TGTGCCAGCAGTTTGCCAGGGACAAGATCACCCCTCCACTTT
CASSLPGTRSPLHF
>.|TRBV27|TRBD2|TRBJ2-1
TGTGCCAGCAGTTTTTCCCGATCAGGGGCTAGCGGGAGGGCCCTAGGTGAGCAGTTCTTC
CASSFSRSGASGRALGEQFF
>many|TRBV7-9|TRBD1|TRBJ1-2
TGTGCCAGCAGCCCCAGGACAGGGTATAACTATGGCTACACCTTC
CASSPRTGYNYGYTF
>.|TRBV5-1|.|TRBJ2-6
TGCGCCAGCAGCCAGGGGAGCTCTGGGGCCAACGTCCTGACTTTC
CASSQGSSGANVLTF
>.|TRBV28|.|TRBJ1-5
TGTGCCAGCAGTTTGACAGACCCTAATCAGCCCCAGCATTTT
CASSLTDPNQPQHF
>.|TRBV6-5|.|TRBJ1-4
TGTGCCAGCAACAGGGCTCCAGATGAAAAACTGTTTTTT
CASNRAPDEKLFF
>.|TRBV5-4|.|TRBJ1-2
TGTGCCAGCAGCTTGGGGACAGATTATGGCTACACCTTC
CASSLGTDYGYTF
>.|TRBV4-1|TRBD1|TRBJ1-4
TGCGCCAGCAGCCAACGGGACAGGGAGGGTGAAAAACTGTTTTTT
CASSQRDREGEKLFF
>.|TRBV15|.|TRBJ1-1
TGTGCCACCAGCAGAGATCGGTCCACTGAAGCTTTCTTT
CATSRDRSTEAFF
>.|TRBV6-4|TRBD1|TRBJ2-6
TGTGCCAGCAGCGACAGGGGGCCCGATTCTGGGGCCAACGTCCTGACTTTC
CASSDRGPDSGANVLTF
>few|TRBV18|.|TRBJ1-2
TGTGCCAGCTCGGCAGCGGGGGGCTACACCTTC
CASSAAGGYTF
>once|TRBV2|.|TRBJ2-2
TGTGCCAGCAGCAATCTGGGACTGAACACCGGGGAGCTGTTTTTT
CASSNLGLNTGELFF
>.|TRBV28|TRBD1|TRBJ1-2
TGTGCCAGCACCAAACAGGGGAGGTATGGCTACACCTTC
CASTKQGRYGYTF
>.|TRBV11-2|.|TRBJ2-5
TGTGCCAGCAGCTTAGTCGGGGGAGGAGAGACCCAGTACTTC
CASSLVGGGETQYF
>.|TRBV5-4|TRBD2|TRBJ2-7
TGTGCCAGCCGGACTAGCGGTGGGAAAGAGCAGTACTTC
CASRTSGGKEQYF
>few|TRBV27|.|TRBJ2-7
TGTGCCAGCAGTTTATTTCGGGGGTATCGCTACGAGCAGTACTTC
CASSLFRGYRYEQYF
>.|TRBV4-1|.|TRBJ1-1
TGCGCCAGCAGCGGGAGGAACACTGAAGCTTTCTTT
CASSGRNTEAFF